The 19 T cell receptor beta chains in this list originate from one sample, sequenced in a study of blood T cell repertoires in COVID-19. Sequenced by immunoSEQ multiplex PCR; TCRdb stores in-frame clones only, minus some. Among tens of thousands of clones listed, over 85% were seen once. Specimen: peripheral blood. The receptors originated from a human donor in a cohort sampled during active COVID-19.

The CDR3 here is CATSDSGTGENTEAFF. The CDR3 DNA follows: TGTGCCACCAGTGATTCAGGAACAGGAGAGAACACTGAAGCTTTCTTT. This chain joins TRBV24-1 and TRBJ1-1; D is possibly TRBD1 (5 bases). The CDR3 is made up of 16 amino acids. V gave up 2 bases and J gave up 1 base, with 13 bases separating them. Germline CDR1 reads KGHDR; CDR2 reads SFDVKD.

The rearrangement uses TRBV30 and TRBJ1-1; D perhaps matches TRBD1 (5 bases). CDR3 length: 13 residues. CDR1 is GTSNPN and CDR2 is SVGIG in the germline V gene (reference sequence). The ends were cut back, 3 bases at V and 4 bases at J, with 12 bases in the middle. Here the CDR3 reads CAWSPGGVTEAFF. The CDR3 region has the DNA TGTGCCTGGAGCCCTGGGGGGGTCACTGAAGCTTTCTTT.

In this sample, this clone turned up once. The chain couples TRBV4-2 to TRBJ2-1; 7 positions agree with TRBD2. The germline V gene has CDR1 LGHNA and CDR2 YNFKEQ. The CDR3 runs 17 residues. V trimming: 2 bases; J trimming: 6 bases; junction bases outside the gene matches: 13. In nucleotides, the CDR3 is TGTGCCAGCAGCCAAATCTCGGGAGGCGGCGCCATCAATGAGCAGTTCTTC. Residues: CASSQISGGGAINEQFF.

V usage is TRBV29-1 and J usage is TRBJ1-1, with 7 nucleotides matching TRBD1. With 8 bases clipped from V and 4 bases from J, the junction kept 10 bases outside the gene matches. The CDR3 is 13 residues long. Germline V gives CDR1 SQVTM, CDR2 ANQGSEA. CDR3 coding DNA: TGCAGCACGGACCAATCAGGGGGCACTGAAGCTTTCTTT. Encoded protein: CSTDQSGGTEAFF.

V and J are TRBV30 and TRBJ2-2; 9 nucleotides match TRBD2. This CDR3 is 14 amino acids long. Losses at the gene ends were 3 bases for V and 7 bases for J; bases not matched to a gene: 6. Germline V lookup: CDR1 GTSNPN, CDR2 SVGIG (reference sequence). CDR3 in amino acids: CAWRAGTSYGELFF. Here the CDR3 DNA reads TGTGCCTGGAGGGCCGGGACTAGCTACGGGGAGCTGTTTTTT.

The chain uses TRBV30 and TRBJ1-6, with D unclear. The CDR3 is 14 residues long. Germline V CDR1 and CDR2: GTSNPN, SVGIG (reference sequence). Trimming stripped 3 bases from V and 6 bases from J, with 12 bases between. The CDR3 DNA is TGTGCCTGGAGATCGTCCGGGATTAATTCACCCCTCCACTTT. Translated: CAWRSSGINSPLHF. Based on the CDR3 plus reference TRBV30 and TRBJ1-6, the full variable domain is SQTIHQWPATLVQPVGSPLSLECTVEGTSNPNLYWYRQAAGRGLQLLFYSVGIGQISSEVPQNLSASRPQDRQFILSSKKLLLSDSGFYLCAWRSSGINSPLHFGNGTRLTVT.

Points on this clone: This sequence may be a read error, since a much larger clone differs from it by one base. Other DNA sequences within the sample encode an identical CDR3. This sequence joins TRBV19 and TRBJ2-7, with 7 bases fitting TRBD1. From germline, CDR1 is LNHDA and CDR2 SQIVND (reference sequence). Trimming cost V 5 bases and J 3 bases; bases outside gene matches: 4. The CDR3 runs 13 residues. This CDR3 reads CASSPGTDYEQYF. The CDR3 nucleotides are TGTGCCAGTAGTCCCGGGACAGACTACGAGCAGTACTTC. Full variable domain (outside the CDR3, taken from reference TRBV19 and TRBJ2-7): DGGITQSPKYLFRKEGQNVTLSCEQNLNHDAMYWYRQDPGQGLRLIYYSQIVNDFQKGDIAEGYSVSREKKESFPLTVTSAQKNPTAFYLCASSPGTDYEQYFGPGTRLTVT.

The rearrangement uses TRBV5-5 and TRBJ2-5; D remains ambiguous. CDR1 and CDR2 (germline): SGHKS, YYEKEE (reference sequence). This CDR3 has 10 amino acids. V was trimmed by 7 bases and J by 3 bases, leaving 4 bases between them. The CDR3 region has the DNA TGTGCCAGCCCGGAAGAGACCCAGTACTTC. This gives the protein CASPEETQYF.

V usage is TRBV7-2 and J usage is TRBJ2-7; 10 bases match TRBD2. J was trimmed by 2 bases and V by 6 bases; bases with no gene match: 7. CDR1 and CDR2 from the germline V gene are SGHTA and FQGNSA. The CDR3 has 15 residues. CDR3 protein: CASSSGLAVPYEQYF. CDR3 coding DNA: TGTGCCAGCAGTTCCGGACTAGCGGTCCCCTACGAGCAGTACTTC.

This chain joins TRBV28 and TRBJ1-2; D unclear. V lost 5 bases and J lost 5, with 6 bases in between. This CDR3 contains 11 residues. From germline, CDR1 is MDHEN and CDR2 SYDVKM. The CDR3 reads CASSRQYGYTF. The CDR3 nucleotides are TGTGCCAGCAGTCGTCAGTATGGCTACACCTTC.

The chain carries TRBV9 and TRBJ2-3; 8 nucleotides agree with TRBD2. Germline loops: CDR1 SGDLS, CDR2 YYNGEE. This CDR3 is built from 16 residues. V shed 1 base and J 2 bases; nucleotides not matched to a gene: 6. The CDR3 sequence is CASSVWNGRATDTQYF. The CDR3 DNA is TGTGCCAGCAGCGTATGGAACGGGAGGGCCACAGATACGCAGTATTTT.

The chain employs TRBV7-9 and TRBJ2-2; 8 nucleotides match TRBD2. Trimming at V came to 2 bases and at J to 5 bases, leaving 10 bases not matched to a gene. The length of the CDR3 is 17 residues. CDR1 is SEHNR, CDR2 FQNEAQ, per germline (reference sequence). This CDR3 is CASSLKSVLAATGELFF. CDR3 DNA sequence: TGTGCCAGCAGCTTAAAGTCAGTACTAGCGGCAACCGGGGAGCTGTTTTTT.

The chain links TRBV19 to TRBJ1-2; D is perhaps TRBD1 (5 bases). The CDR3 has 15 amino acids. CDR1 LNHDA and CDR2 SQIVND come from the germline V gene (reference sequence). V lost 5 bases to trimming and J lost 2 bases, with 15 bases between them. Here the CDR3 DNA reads TGTGCCAGTAGTCTCACCATAGACAGCAACTATGGCTACACCTTC. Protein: CASSLTIDSNYGYTF. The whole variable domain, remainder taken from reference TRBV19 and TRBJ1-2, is DGGITQSPKYLFRKEGQNVTLSCEQNLNHDAMYWYRQDPGQGLRLIYYSQIVNDFQKGDIAEGYSVSREKKESFPLTVTSAQKNPTAFYLCASSLTIDSNYGYTFGSGTRLTVV.

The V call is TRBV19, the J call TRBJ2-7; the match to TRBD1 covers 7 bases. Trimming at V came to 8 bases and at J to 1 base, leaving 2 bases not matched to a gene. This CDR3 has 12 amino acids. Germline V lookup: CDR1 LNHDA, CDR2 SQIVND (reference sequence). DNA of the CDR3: TGTGCCAGTTCGACAGGGTCCTACGAGCAGTACTTC. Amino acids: CASSTGSYEQYF.

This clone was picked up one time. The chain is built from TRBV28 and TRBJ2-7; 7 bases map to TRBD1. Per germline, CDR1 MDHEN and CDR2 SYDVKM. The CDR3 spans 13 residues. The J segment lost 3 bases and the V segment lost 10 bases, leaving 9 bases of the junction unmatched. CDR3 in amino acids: CATQGDKYYEQYF. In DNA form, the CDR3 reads TGTGCCACCCAGGGGGACAAATACTACGAGCAGTACTTC. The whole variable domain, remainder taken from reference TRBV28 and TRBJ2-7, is DVKVTQSSRYLVKRTGEKVFLECVQDMDHENMFWYRQDPGLGLRLIYFSYDVKMKEKGDIPEGYSVSREKKERFSLILESASTNQTSMYLCATQGDKYYEQYFGPGTRLTVT.

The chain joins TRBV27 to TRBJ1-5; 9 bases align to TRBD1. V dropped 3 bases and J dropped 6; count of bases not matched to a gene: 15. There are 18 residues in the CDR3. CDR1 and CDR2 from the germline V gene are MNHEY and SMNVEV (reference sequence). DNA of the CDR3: TGTGCCAGCAGTTTTATGCCCCCGGGACAGGGCGGTGGTCAGCCCCAGCATTTT. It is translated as CASSFMPPGQGGGQPQHF.

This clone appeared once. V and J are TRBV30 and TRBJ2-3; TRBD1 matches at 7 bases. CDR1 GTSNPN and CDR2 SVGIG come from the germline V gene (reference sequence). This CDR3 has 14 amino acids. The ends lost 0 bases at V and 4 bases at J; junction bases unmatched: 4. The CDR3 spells CAWSVIQGADTQYF. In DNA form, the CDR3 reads TGTGCCTGGAGTGTAATCCAGGGGGCAGATACGCAGTATTTT.

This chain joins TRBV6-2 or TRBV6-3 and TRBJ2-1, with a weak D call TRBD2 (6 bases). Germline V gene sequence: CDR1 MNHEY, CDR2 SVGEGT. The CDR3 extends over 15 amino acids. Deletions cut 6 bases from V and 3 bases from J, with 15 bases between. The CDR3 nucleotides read TGTGCCAGCAGCGGAGGGACGGCGAGCTACAATGAGCAGTTCTTC. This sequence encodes CASSGGTASYNEQFF.

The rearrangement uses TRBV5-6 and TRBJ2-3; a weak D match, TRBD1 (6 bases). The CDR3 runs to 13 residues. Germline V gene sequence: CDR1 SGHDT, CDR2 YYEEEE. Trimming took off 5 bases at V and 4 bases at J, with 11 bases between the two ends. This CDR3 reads CASRFQGSDTQYF. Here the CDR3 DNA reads TGTGCCAGCAGGTTTCAGGGGTCAGATACGCAGTATTTT.